This record looks at one T cell receptor (beta chain) sequence and its context. Here immunoSEQ multiplex PCR was the method, and the copy in TCRdb shows in-frame clones only, minus some. The sample lists over 200,000 clones, over 70% occurring once. The data originate from a study of blood T cell repertoires in COVID-19. V was clipped by 5 bases and J by 5 bases, with 21 bases between them. This CDR3 is 17 amino acids long. Per germline, CDR1 SEHNR and CDR2 FQNEAQ (reference sequence). The sample taken for sequencing was peripheral blood. The rearrangement uses TRBV7-9 and TRBJ2-2, with unresolved D. The TCR originated in a man at least 80 years old with acute or convalescent COVID-19. Here the CDR3 reads CASSQSAAADLTGELFF. The CDR3, as DNA: TGTGCCAGCAGCCAGTCGGCCGCGGCAGACTTAACCGGGGAGCTGTTTTTT.